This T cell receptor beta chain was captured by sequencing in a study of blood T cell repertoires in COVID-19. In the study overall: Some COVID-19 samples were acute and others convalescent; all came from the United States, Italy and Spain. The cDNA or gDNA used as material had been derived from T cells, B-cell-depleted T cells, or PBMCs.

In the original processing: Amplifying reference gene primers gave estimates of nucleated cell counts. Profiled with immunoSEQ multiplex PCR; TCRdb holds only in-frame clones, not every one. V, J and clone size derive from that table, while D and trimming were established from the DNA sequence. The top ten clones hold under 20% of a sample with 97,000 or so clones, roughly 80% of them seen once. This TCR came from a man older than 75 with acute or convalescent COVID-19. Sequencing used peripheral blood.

The CDR3 sequence: CASTGGLGGKEQYF. The CDR3 bases are TGTGCCAGCACCGGGGGACTAGGGGGTAAGGAGCAGTACTTC. The V and J genes are TRBV28 and TRBJ2-7, with 8 bases fitting TRBD2. The J segment lost 7 bases and the V segment lost 7 bases, leaving 12 bases of the junction unmatched. CDR1 MDHEN and CDR2 SYDVKM come from the germline V gene. CDR3 length equals 14 residues.